This TCR beta chain originates from a study of T cell repertoires in cytomegalovirus infection. Study background: Public TCR beta signatures were indicative of both CMV infection and a matching HLA type.

The CDR3 covers 14 residues. CDR1 MNHEY and CDR2 SVGEGT come from the germline V gene. Trimming took 0 bases from V and 3 from J, leaving 8 bases between them. Broader study findings: CMV-specific TCR beta clonotypes restricted by HLA-C dominated the ex vivo response. Individuals carrying CMV plus the relevant HLA were identified by cumulative frequency of public TCR beta families.

This clonotype was counted at least ten times. Its antigen is as yet unknown. MiXCR, applied by TCRdb to the reads, yields one record per CDR3 protein. Of roughly 320,000 distinct CDR3 sequences listed, roughly a tenth are singletons. This chain joins TRBV6-2 or TRBV6-3 and TRBJ2-5; D gene unclear. The specimen was PBMCs. This TCR came from a human donor in good health (CMV status not recorded). Some clones in this sample may be carry-over from other donors' samples. The CDR3 protein is CASSYSNLEETQYF. The CDR3 DNA reads as TGTGCCAGCAGTTACTCGAACCTTGAAGAGACCCAGTACTTC.